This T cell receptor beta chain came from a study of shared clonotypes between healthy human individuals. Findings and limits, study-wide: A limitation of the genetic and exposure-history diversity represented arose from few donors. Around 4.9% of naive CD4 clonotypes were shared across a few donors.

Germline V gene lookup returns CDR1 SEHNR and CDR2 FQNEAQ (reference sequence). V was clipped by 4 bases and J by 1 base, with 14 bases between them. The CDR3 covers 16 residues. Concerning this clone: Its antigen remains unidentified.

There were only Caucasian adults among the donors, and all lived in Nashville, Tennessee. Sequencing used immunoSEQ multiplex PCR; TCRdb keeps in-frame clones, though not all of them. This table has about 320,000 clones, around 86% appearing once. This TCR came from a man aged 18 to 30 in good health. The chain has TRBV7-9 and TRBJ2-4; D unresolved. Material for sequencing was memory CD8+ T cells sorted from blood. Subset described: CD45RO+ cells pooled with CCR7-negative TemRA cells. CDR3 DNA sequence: TGTGCCAGCAGCTCCGACCGTGCGAGGGCCAAAAACATTCAGTACTTC. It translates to CASSSDRARAKNIQYF.